A selection of T cell receptor beta chains follows, all from one sample in a study of blood T cell repertoires in COVID-19. Some clones are missing from TCRdb's copy, which holds only in-frame ones; the method was immunoSEQ multiplex PCR. The table lists some 220,000 clones, nearly 90% of them singletons. Material for sequencing was peripheral blood. All receptors come from a woman between 18 and 30 years old who had recovered from COVID-19. The CDR3 runs from the conserved cysteine through the conserved F or W. Fields, in order: D gene, J gene, V gene, clone size, CDR3 protein, CDR3 DNA. The D gene is left open where the match is weak. Where a row states a size, it is once, few, many or the class of an expanded clone; other rows omit it.

>TRBD1|TRBJ1-2|TRBV27|-
CASSPGQGSFSGYTF
TGTGCCAGCAGTCCCGGACAGGGGTCTTTCTCTGGCTACACCTTC
>TRBD2|TRBJ2-3|TRBV5-1|-
CASNVLAGGSDTQYF
TGCGCCAGCAACGTTCTAGCGGGAGGGTCAGATACGCAGTATTTT
>-|TRBJ1-1|TRBV9|few
CASSVLDRNTEAFF
TGTGCCAGCAGCGTATTGGACAGAAACACTGAAGCTTTCTTT
>-|TRBJ1-1|TRBV12-1|-
CASSFAHRKIRAFF
TGTGCCAGCAGCTTTGCGCACAGGAAAATTAGGGCTTTCTTT
>TRBD1|TRBJ1-2|TRBV3-1/TRBV3-2|few
CASSRYRDRGSPYGYTF
TGTGCCAGCAGCCGCTACCGGGACAGAGGAAGCCCCTATGGCTACACCTTC
>-|TRBJ1-4|TRBV6-5|-
CASSRGEKLFF
TGTGCCAGCAGTCGAGGTGAAAAACTGTTTTTT
>-|TRBJ2-7|TRBV2|-
CASRRQSYEQYF
TGTGCCAGCAGGAGGCAGTCCTACGAGCAGTACTTC
>-|TRBJ1-1|TRBV5-4|-
CASSGLGEAEAFF
TGTGCCAGCAGCGGACTCGGGGAAGCTGAAGCTTTCTTT
>TRBD1|TRBJ2-2|TRBV6-5|-
CASSKTGSTGELFF
TGTGCCAGCAGTAAGACAGGGTCCACCGGGGAGCTGTTTTTT
>TRBD1|TRBJ1-5|TRBV2|-
CAITNMGQEKGNQPQHF
TGTGCCATCACGAACATGGGACAGGAGAAGGGCAATCAGCCCCAGCATTTT
>TRBD2|TRBJ2-7|TRBV24-1|-
CATSAQCSGLAETHYEQYF
TGTGCCACCAGTGCTCAGTGCTCCGGACTAGCGGAGACCCACTACGAGCAGTACTTC
>TRBD1|TRBJ2-5|TRBV18|-
CASSPDRGETQYF
TGTGCCAGCTCACCGGACAGGGGCGAGACCCAGTACTTC
>-|TRBJ2-7|TRBV5-1|-
CASSLGGLGYEQYF
TGCGCCAGCAGCTTGGGAGGGCTAGGCTACGAGCAGTACTTC
>-|TRBJ2-1|TRBV19|-
CASSAWTGSYNEQFF
TGTGCCAGTAGTGCCTGGACTGGCTCCTACAATGAGCAGTTCTTC
>TRBD1|TRBJ1-1|TRBV6-5|once
CASSFLQGLNTEAFF
TGTGCCAGCAGTTTTCTACAGGGGTTGAACACTGAAGCTTTCTTT
>-|TRBJ2-3|TRBV24-1|-
CATSDLHGDTQYF
TGTGCCACCAGTGATTTGCACGGGGATACGCAGTATTTT
>TRBD2|TRBJ2-7|TRBV28|-
CASRRPGTSGNSYEQYF
TGTGCCAGCAGACGACCCGGAACTAGCGGGAACTCCTACGAGCAGTACTTC
>TRBD2|TRBJ2-7|TRBV19|-
CASSVAGGPSYEQYF
TGTGCCAGTAGTGTAGCGGGAGGGCCGTCCTACGAGCAGTACTTC
>-|TRBJ2-7|TRBV6-2/TRBV6-3|-
CASSYYQGARNEQYF
TGTGCCAGCAGTTACTACCAAGGGGCGAGAAACGAGCAGTACTTC
>-|TRBJ2-2|TRBV7-3|-
CASSLSKEAGELFF
TGTGCCAGCAGCTTAAGCAAGGAGGCCGGGGAGCTGTTTTTT
>TRBD1|TRBJ1-5|TRBV6-5|-
CASSGTASNQPQHF
TGTGCCAGCAGCGGGACAGCGAGCAATCAGCCCCAGCATTTT
>-|TRBJ2-5|TRBV13|-
CASSKITGQETQYF
TGTGCCAGCAGCAAGATAACAGGCCAAGAGACCCAGTACTTC
>TRBD2|TRBJ2-7|TRBV4-3|-
CASSQDLDRGLAGISYEQYF
TGCGCCAGCAGCCAAGATCTTGATAGGGGGCTAGCGGGAATTTCCTACGAGCAGTACTTC
>-|TRBJ2-2|TRBV6-1|-
CASSEARWATGELFF
TGTGCCAGCAGTGAAGCAAGGTGGGCCACCGGGGAGCTGTTTTTT
>TRBD1|TRBJ1-6|TRBV30|once
CAWSVFRGNSPLHF
TGTGCCTGGAGTGTATTCAGGGGGAATTCACCCCTCCACTTT
>TRBD2|TRBJ2-1|TRBV7-6|-
CASSLDLAGSSYNEQFF
TGTGCCAGCAGCTTAGATCTAGCGGGATCGTCCTACAATGAGCAGTTCTTC
>-|TRBJ1-1|TRBV6-5|-
CASSYSNSPNTEAFF
TGTGCCAGCAGTTACTCGAATAGCCCAAACACTGAAGCTTTCTTT
>TRBD1|TRBJ2-5|TRBV2|few
CASRWDSQETQYF
TGTGCCAGCAGGTGGGACAGCCAAGAGACCCAGTACTTC
>-|TRBJ2-1|TRBV19|-
CASSTSAYNEQFF
TGTGCCAGTAGTACCTCAGCGTACAATGAGCAGTTCTTC
>-|TRBJ1-5|TRBV6-2/TRBV6-3|-
CASSYFTGYNQPQHF
TGTGCCAGCAGTTACTTTACAGGGTACAATCAGCCCCAGCATTTT
>-|TRBJ1-6|TRBV27|-
CASRDSVDNSPLHF
TGTGCCAGCAGGGACAGCGTGGATAATTCACCCCTCCACTTT
>-|TRBJ2-6|TRBV15|few
CATSRLGSSGANVLTF
TGTGCCACCAGCAGGCTAGGGAGCTCTGGGGCCAACGTCCTGACTTTC
>TRBD2|TRBJ2-7|TRBV7-9|few
CASSLLAGNYEQYF
TGTGCCAGCAGCTTATTAGCGGGAAACTACGAGCAGTACTTC
>TRBD1|TRBJ1-2|TRBV27|-
CASSPYSWDSNYGYTF
TGTGCCAGCAGTCCATACTCCTGGGACAGCAACTATGGCTACACCTTC
>-|TRBJ1-1|TRBV27|-
CASSLEGRGTEAFF
TGTGCCAGCAGTTTAGAGGGGAGGGGCACTGAAGCTTTCTTT
>-|TRBJ2-7|TRBV27|-
CASSSGYEQYF
TGTGCCAGCAGTTCAGGGTACGAGCAGTACTTC
>-|TRBJ2-1|TRBV23-1|-
CASSQSSALGGNEQFF
TGCGCCAGCAGTCAATCGTCAGCTTTAGGGGGTAATGAGCAGTTCTTC
>TRBD1|TRBJ2-1|TRBV19|-
CASSTPGQNRYNEQFF
TGTGCCAGTAGTACGCCGGGACAGAACCGCTACAATGAGCAGTTCTTC